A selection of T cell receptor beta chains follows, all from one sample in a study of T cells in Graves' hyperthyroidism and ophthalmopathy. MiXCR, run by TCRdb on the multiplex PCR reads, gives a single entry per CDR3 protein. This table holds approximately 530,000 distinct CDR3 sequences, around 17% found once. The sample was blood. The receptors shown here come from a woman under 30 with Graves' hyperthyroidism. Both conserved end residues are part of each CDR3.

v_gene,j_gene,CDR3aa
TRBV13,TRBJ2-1,CASSLGGSDEQFF
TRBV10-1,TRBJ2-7,CASSEVLARDGEQYF
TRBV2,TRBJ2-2,CASRNRGGTGELFF
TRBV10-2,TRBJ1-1,CASHPTVMNTEAFF
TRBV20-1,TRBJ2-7,CSARGSSGRSYEQYF
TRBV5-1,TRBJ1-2,CASSSDALGYTF
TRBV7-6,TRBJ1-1,CASSINRAAEAFF
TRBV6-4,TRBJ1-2,CASSDSDRGGYTF
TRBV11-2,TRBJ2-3,CASSLEVAESTDTQYF
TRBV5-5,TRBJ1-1,CASRPKPGAKGTEAFF
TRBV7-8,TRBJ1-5,CASSSGMRTVSSNQPQHF
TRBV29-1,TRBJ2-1,CSGQEGRGKFF
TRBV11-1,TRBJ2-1,CASSVPPFNNEQFF
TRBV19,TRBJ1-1,CASSMGAGGYTEAFF
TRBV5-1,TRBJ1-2,CASSFSGAGEYGYTF
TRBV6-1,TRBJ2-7,CASRRGVYEQYF
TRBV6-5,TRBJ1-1,CASSWGDSAYTGNTEAFF
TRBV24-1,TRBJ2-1,CATSDRSQGRSYNEQFF
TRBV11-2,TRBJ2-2,CASSKAIPRARTGELFF
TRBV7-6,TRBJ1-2,CASSLVPGVDGYTF
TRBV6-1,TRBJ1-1,CASRGGRGTEAFF
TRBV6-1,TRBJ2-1,CTSRTGLGQYNEQFF
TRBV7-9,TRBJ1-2,CASSLEGPSYTF
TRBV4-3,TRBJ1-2,CASSQSWGGRVDGYTF
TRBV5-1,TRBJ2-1,CASSLNSKTSGRASSYNEQFF
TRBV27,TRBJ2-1,CASSRLGSYNEQFF
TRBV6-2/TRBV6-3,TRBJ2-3,CASSETASTDTQYF
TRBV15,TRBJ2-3,CATSRDRPGGTDTQYF
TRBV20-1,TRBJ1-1,CSAGQSNTEAFF
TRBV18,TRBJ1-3,CASSLQGAGGNTIYF
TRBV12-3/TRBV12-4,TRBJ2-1,CASSATLGTQRRFF
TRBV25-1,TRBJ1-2,CASREGSYGYTF
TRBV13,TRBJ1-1,CASSPYPTGVNTEAFF
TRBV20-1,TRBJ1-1,CSARIGDTEAFF
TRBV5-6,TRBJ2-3,CASSLDSRSTDTQYF
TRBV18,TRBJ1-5,CASSLGTGEGNQPQHF
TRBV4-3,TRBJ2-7,CASSQEGRDHEQYF
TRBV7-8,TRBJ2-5,CASSPRGGTQETQYF
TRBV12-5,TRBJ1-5,CASGVGELGNQPQHF
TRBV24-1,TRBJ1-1,CATSDPRQGGSEAFF
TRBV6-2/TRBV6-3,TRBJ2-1,CASSYKGPYNEQFF
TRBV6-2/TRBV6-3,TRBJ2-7,CASSSLTSRAEYEQYF
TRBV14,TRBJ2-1,CASSLLRGLAGGGYNEQFF